This T cell receptor beta chain was retrieved from a study of Ad26.COV2.S vaccination and SARS-CoV-2 variants. Study-level background: Once, or twice with 56 days between doses, Ad26.COV2.S was given intramuscularly.

This CDR3 spans 16 amino acids. Germline V gene sequence: CDR1 MNHNY, CDR2 SVGAGI (reference sequence). V was pared by 4 bases and J by 0 bases, with 15 bases between. Libraries were prepared by immunoSEQ multiplex PCR; TCRdb keeps only in-frame clonotypes and omits some of them. The sample records over 350,000 clones, around 85% being singletons. Treatment of the sample: roughly 18 received Ad26.COV2.S at low or high dose, single or two shots; several received placebo; per-sample allocation not given. Samples analyzed were those drawn on day 63 after the first vaccine or placebo injection. Its platform was an Ad26 vector, and its expressed antigen was Wuhan-strain SARS-CoV-2 spike.

The V and J genes are TRBV6-6 and TRBJ1-2; perhaps TRBD1 as D (6 bases). The sequencing here drew on peripheral blood, taken in a trial of Ad26.COV2.S vaccine versus placebo. The clonotype comes from a person aged 18-60 years who received the Ad26.COV2.S COVID-19 vaccine or a placebo. DNA for the CDR3: TGTGCCAGCAGTTCCCTAACAGGGTATACTAACTATGGCTACACCTTC. This translates into CASSSLTGYTNYGYTF.